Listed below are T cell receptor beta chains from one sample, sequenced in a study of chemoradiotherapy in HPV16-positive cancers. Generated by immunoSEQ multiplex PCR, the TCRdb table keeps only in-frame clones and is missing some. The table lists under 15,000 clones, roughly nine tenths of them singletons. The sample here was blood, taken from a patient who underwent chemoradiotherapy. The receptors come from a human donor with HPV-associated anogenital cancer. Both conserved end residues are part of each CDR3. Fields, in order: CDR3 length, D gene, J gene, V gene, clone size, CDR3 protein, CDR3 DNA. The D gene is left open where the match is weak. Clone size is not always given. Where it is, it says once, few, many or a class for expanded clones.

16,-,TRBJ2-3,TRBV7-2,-,CASSRSSGIGRDTQYF,TGTGCCAGCAGCCGGAGTAGCGGAATAGGCAGAGATACGCAGTATTTT
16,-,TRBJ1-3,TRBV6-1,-,CASSESGADSGNTIYF,TGTGCCAGCAGTGAATCAGGGGCTGACTCTGGAAACACCATATATTTT
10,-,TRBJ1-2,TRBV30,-,CAWQAGGYTF,TGTGCCTGGCAGGCTGGCGGCTACACCTTC
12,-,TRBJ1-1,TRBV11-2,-,CASSPMRTEAFF,TGTGCCAGCAGCCCCATGCGGACTGAAGCTTTCTTT
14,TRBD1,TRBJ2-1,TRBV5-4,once,CASSSWTGHNEQFF,TGTGCCAGCAGCTCCTGGACAGGGCACAATGAGCAGTTCTTC
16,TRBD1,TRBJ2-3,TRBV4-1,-,CASSQGSGGGRDTQYF,TGCGCCAGCAGCCAAGGATCAGGGGGCGGTCGAGATACGCAGTATTTT
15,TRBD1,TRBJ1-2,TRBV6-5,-,CASRRAGTGGSGYTF,TGTGCCAGCAGGCGAGCCGGGACAGGGGGCTCTGGCTACACCTTC
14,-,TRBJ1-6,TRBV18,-,CASSPSGLNSPLHF,TGTGCCAGCTCACCCTCCGGTCTTAATTCACCCCTCCACTTT
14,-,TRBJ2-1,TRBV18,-,CASSPKGYFSEQFF,TGTGCCAGCTCACCAAAAGGGTACTTTAGTGAGCAGTTCTTC
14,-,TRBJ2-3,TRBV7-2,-,CASSLEGRSDTQYF,TGTGCCAGCAGCTTAGAGGGGAGATCAGATACGCAGTATTTT
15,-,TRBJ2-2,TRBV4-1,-,CASSQDGTRTGELFF,TGCGCCAGCAGCCAAGATGGGACGCGGACCGGGGAGCTGTTTTTT
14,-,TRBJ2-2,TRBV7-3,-,CASRSNRAAGELFF,TGTGCCAGCAGGTCTAACCGGGCGGCCGGGGAGCTGTTTTTT
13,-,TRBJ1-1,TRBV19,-,CASSTQQGAEAFF,TGTGCCAGTAGTACCCAACAGGGCGCTGAAGCTTTCTTT
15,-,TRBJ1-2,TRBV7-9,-,CASSLEAGGNYGYTF,TGTGCCAGCAGCTTAGAAGCGGGCGGTAACTATGGCTACACCTTC
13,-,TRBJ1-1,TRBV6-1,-,CASSLEEETEAFF,TGTGCCAGCAGTTTGGAGGAGGAGACTGAAGCTTTCTTT
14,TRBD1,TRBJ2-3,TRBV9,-,CATSRQGFTDTQYF,TGTGCCACCTCACGACAGGGGTTCACAGATACGCAGTATTTT
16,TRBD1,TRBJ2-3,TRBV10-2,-,CASTPGRTGTTDTQYF,TGCGCCAGCACCCCGGGGCGGACAGGGACGACAGATACGCAGTATTTT
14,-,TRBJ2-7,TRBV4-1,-,CASSQARGPYEQYF,TGCGCCAGCAGCCAAGCCCGGGGCCCCTACGAGCAGTACTTC
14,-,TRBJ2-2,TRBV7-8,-,CASSLDPYTGELFF,TGTGCCAGCAGCTTAGACCCGTACACCGGGGAGCTGTTTTTT
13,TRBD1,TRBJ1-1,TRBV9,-,CASRTGVDTEAFF,TGTGCCAGCAGGACAGGGGTTGACACTGAAGCTTTCTTT
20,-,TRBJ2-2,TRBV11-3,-,CASSLGFGTESLRNTGELFF,TGTGCCAGCAGCTTAGGATTCGGGACCGAATCGCTTAGGAACACCGGGGAGCTGTTTTTT
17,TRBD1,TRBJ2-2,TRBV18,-,CASSPPQTGTNTGELFF,TGTGCCAGCTCACCACCACAGACAGGGACGAACACCGGGGAGCTGTTTTTT
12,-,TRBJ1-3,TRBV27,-,CASRASGNTIYF,TGTGCCAGCAGAGCGTCTGGAAACACCATATATTTT
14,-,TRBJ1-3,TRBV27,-,CASSLSGLGNTIYF,TGTGCCAGCAGTTTATCAGGGTTGGGAAACACCATATATTTT
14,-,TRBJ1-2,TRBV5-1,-,CASSLGDSHYGYTF,TGCGCCAGCAGCTTGGGAGACAGTCACTATGGCTACACCTTC
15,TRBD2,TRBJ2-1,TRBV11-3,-,CASSPDSGVRNEQFF,TGTGCCAGCAGCCCAGATAGCGGGGTCCGCAATGAGCAGTTCTTC
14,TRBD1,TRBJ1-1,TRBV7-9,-,CASSGWTGQSEAFF,TGTGCCAGCAGCGGGTGGACAGGGCAGTCTGAAGCTTTCTTT
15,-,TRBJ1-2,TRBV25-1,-,CASSEYPQGPEGYTF,TGTGCCAGCAGTGAATATCCCCAGGGCCCCGAGGGCTACACCTTC